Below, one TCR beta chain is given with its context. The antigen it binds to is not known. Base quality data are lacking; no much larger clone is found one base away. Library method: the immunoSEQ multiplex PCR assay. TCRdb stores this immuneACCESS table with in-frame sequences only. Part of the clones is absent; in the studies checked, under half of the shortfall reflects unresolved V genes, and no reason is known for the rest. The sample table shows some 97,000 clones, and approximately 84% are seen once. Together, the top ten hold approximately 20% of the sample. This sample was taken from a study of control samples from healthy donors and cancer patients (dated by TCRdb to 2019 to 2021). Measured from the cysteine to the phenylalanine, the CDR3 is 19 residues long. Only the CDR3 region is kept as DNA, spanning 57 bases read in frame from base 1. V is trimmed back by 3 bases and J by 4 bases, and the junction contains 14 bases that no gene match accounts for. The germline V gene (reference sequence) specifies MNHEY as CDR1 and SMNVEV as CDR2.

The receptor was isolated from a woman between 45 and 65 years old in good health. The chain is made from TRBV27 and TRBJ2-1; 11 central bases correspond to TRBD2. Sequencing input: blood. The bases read TGTGCCAGCAGTTTGTATGCGCCATCTCGACTAGCGGGGTACAATGAGCAGTTCTTC. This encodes CASSLYAPSRLAGYNEQFF.